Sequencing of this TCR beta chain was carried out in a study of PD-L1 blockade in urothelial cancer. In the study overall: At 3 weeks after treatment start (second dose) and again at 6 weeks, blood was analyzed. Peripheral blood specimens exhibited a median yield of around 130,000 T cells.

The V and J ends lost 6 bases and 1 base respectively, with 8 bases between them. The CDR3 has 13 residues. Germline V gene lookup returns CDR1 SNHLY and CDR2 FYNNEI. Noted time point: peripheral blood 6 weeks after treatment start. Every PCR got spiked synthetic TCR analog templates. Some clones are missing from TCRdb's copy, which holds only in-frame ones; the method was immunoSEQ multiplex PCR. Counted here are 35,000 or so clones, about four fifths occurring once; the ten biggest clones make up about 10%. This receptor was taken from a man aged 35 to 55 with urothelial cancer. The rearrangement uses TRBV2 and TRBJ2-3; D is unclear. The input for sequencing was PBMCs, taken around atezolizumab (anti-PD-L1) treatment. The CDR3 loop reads CASRFGGTDTQYF. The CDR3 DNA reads TGTGCCAGCAGGTTCGGAGGCACAGATACGCAGTATTTT.